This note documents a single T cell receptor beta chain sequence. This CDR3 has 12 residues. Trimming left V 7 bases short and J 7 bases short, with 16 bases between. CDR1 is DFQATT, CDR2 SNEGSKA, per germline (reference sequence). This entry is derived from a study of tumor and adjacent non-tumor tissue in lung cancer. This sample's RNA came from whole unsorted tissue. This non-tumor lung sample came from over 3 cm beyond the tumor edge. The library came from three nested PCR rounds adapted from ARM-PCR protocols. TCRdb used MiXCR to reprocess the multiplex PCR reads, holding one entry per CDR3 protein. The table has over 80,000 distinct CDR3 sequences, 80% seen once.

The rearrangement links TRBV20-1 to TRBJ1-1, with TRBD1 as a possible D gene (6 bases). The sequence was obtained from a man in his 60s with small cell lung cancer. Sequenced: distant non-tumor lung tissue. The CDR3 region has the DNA TGCAGTGTTATGGGCAGGGACATTGAAGCTTTCTTT. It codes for CSVMGRDIEAFF.